These 10 T cell receptor beta chains were all obtained from the same sample, sequenced in a study of blood T cell repertoires in COVID-19. Sequenced by immunoSEQ multiplex PCR; TCRdb stores in-frame clones only, minus some. The table has about 67,000 clones, 86% seen once. Sequenced input: peripheral blood. The receptors originated from a man aged 45-65 years with active COVID-19.

V usage is TRBV6-2 or TRBV6-3 and J usage is TRBJ2-7, with 12 bases matching TRBD2. Trimming took 4 bases from V and 2 from J; bases not matched to a gene: 6. CDR3 size: 16 residues. Germline V CDR1 and CDR2: MNHEY, SVGEGT. The CDR3 here is CASSSGLAGSPYEQYF. CDR3 nucleotide sequence: TGTGCCAGCAGTTCAGGACTAGCGGGAAGCCCCTACGAGCAGTACTTC.

This sequence joins TRBV7-2 and TRBJ2-1; TRBD1 matches at 8 bases. The CDR3 loop spans 15 amino acids. V shed 3 bases and J 10 bases; nucleotides not matched to a gene: 11. Germline assignment: CDR1 SGHTA and CDR2 FQGNSA. The CDR3 sequence is CASSFIQGAVVEQFF. CDR3 DNA: TGTGCCAGCAGCTTCATCCAGGGGGCGGTGGTGGAGCAGTTCTTC.

V usage is TRBV28 and J usage is TRBJ2-7; TRBD1 matches 8 bases. CDR1 is MDHEN and CDR2 is SYDVKM in the germline V gene. This CDR3 is 16 amino acids long. Trimming removed 5 bases from V and 2 bases from J; junction bases left unmatched: 11. The CDR3 sequence: CASSPRQGKGAYEQYF. In DNA, the CDR3 is TGTGCCAGCAGTCCAAGACAGGGGAAGGGGGCCTACGAGCAGTACTTC.

The J gene is TRBJ2-7, the V gene TRBV5-1; 9 positions agree with TRBD1. This CDR3 contains 16 residues. The trim removed 6 bases at V and 3 bases at J, leaving 13 bases unmatched. Germline V gene lookup returns CDR1 SGHRS and CDR2 YFSETQ. This CDR3 reads CASTPTVGQGRYEQYF. The CDR3 nucleotides are TGCGCCAGCACCCCAACCGTGGGACAGGGTCGCTACGAGCAGTACTTC.

This chain joins TRBV10-3 and TRBJ2-3, with 10 bases aligning to TRBD2. V lost 6 bases to trimming and J lost 6 bases; unmatched junction nucleotides: 6. This CDR3 has 14 amino acids. Germline-derived CDR1 and CDR2 are ENHRY and SYGVKD. CDR3 protein: CAIRDSSGGDTQYF. CDR3 coding DNA: TGTGCCATCAGGGACAGTAGCGGGGGGGATACGCAGTATTTT.

The chain joins TRBV3-1 (or the pseudogene TRBV3-2) to TRBJ2-7; 11 bases agree with TRBD2. V gave up 3 bases and J gave up 3 bases; unmatched junction bases: 7. This CDR3 is 16 amino acids long. Germline V CDR1 and CDR2: LGHDT, YNNKEL (reference sequence). The CDR3 region is CASSHRLAGKFYEQYF. DNA for the CDR3: TGTGCCAGCAGCCATAGACTAGCGGGGAAATTCTACGAGCAGTACTTC.

A few counts support this clone. Within the sample, other DNA sequences also encode this same CDR3. The V and J genes are TRBV6-1 and TRBJ1-5; the match to TRBD1 covers 8 bases. CDR3 size: 15 residues. Germline V gives CDR1 MNHNS, CDR2 SASEGT. Germline trimming cut 3 bases from V and 2 bases from J; bases unmatched to any gene: 3. CDR3: CASSETGQGNQPQHF. The CDR3 nucleotides read TGTGCCAGCAGTGAGACGGGACAGGGCAATCAGCCCCAGCATTTT.

The gene calls are TRBV7-2 and TRBJ1-3; D gene unclear. The V end was cut by 2 bases, the J end by 1 base, with 6 bases between. The CDR3 has 14 residues. Germline lookup yields CDR1 SGHTA and CDR2 FQGNSA. DNA of the CDR3: TGTGCCAGCAGCTTATCCGGGTCTGGAAACACCATATATTTT. Amino acids: CASSLSGSGNTIYF.

In nucleotides, the CDR3 is TGTGCCAGCAGCCAACTAGCGGGGAGAAACGAGCAGTACTTC. Its translation is CASSQLAGRNEQYF. The chain uses TRBV3-1 (or the pseudogene TRBV3-2) and TRBJ2-7; 9 bases fit TRBD2. The CDR3 loop spans 14 amino acids. Germline CDR1 is LGHDT and CDR2 is YNNKEL (reference sequence). V shed 2 bases, J shed 5 bases, and the junction held 4 bases outside the gene matches.

The V and J genes are TRBV4-3 and TRBJ2-3; 8 bases map to TRBD2. This CDR3 has 17 amino acids. V shed 1 base and J 6 bases; nucleotides not matched to a gene: 12. CDR1 is LGHNA, CDR2 YSLEER, per germline. The CDR3 nucleotides read TGCGCCAGCAGCCAAGCCCCGGGCGGGGGGATCCCGGATACGCAGTATTTT. This gives the protein CASSQAPGGGIPDTQYF.